A selection of T cell receptor beta chains follows, all from one sample in a study of blood T cell repertoires in COVID-19. Profiling relied on immunoSEQ multiplex PCR, and the TCRdb table lists in-frame clones only, not all of them. The data show around 230,000 clones, with roughly 91% seen just once and 3% to 4% held by the top ten. Material: PBMCs or T cells enriched from blood (not recorded which). Every receptor here comes from a woman in her thirties with acute COVID-19. The CDR3 runs from the conserved cysteine through the conserved F or W. The D gene is left open where the match is weak. Clone size is shown for a subset of rows, as once, few, many or a class of expanded clone.

d_call: .
v_call: TRBV5-8
j_call: TRBJ1-1
clone_size: .
cdr3_nt: TGTGCCAGCAGCTTGATTGGGCCTACTGAAGCTTTCTTT
cdr3_aa: CASSLIGPTEAFF

d_call: TRBD1
v_call: TRBV6-5
j_call: TRBJ1-5
clone_size: .
cdr3_nt: TGTGCCAGCAGTCCCGACAGGGCGAGCAATCAGCCCCAGCATTTT
cdr3_aa: CASSPDRASNQPQHF

d_call: .
v_call: TRBV5-6
j_call: TRBJ2-7
clone_size: .
cdr3_nt: TGTGCCAGCAGCTCGCTACCAGGGGCGGTCTACGAGCAGTACTTC
cdr3_aa: CASSSLPGAVYEQYF

d_call: .
v_call: TRBV5-5
j_call: TRBJ2-7
clone_size: .
cdr3_nt: TGTGCCAGCAGCTTAAATACTGGACACCACTACGAGCAGTACTTC
cdr3_aa: CASSLNTGHHYEQYF

d_call: .
v_call: TRBV10-3
j_call: TRBJ1-2
clone_size: once
cdr3_nt: TGTGCCATCAGTGAGGGGGCTGGCTACACCTTC
cdr3_aa: CAISEGAGYTF

d_call: .
v_call: TRBV12-3/TRBV12-4
j_call: TRBJ1-2
clone_size: .
cdr3_nt: TGTGCCAGCAGTTTAGGACATAATGGCTACACCTTC
cdr3_aa: CASSLGHNGYTF

d_call: .
v_call: TRBV24-1
j_call: TRBJ2-1
clone_size: .
cdr3_nt: TGTGCCACCAGTGATTTGGGCACAGGACGCGGTGAGCAGTTCTTC
cdr3_aa: CATSDLGTGRGEQFF

d_call: .
v_call: TRBV4-1
j_call: TRBJ1-1
clone_size: .
cdr3_nt: TGCGCCAGCAGCCAAAACTCGGGGGTACCCCTGGAAGCTTTCTTT
cdr3_aa: CASSQNSGVPLEAFF

d_call: .
v_call: TRBV19
j_call: TRBJ2-7
clone_size: .
cdr3_nt: TGTGCCAGGACCCTCCCGGGATCGAACGAGCAGTACTTC
cdr3_aa: CARTLPGSNEQYF

d_call: TRBD1
v_call: TRBV2
j_call: TRBJ1-5
clone_size: .
cdr3_nt: TGTGCCAGCAGTGATTCGACAGGGGAACAGCCCCAGCATTTT
cdr3_aa: CASSDSTGEQPQHF

d_call: .
v_call: TRBV6-2/TRBV6-3
j_call: TRBJ1-1
clone_size: .
cdr3_nt: TGTGCCAGCAGTTACGGATGGGGGGGGAACACTGAAGCTTTCTTT
cdr3_aa: CASSYGWGGNTEAFF

d_call: .
v_call: TRBV4-3
j_call: TRBJ2-3
clone_size: .
cdr3_nt: TGCGCCAGCAGCCAAGAACCCTGGCCACCGGAGCTGCAGTATTTT
cdr3_aa: CASSQEPWPPELQYF

d_call: .
v_call: TRBV5-8
j_call: TRBJ1-2
clone_size: few
cdr3_nt: TGTGCCAGCAGCTTGGCCGGTAATGGCTACACCTTC
cdr3_aa: CASSLAGNGYTF

d_call: .
v_call: TRBV6-2/TRBV6-3
j_call: TRBJ1-1
clone_size: .
cdr3_nt: TGTGCCAGCAGTTACTCGGGGACATACGGTGAAGCTTTCTTT
cdr3_aa: CASSYSGTYGEAFF

d_call: .
v_call: TRBV7-8
j_call: TRBJ2-7
clone_size: .
cdr3_nt: TGTGCCAGCAGCTTAGACGTGGGAGAATCCTCCTACGAGCAGTACTTC
cdr3_aa: CASSLDVGESSYEQYF

d_call: TRBD1
v_call: TRBV11-2
j_call: TRBJ2-7
clone_size: .
cdr3_nt: TGTGCCAGCAGTCTTGGAAGCCGGGACAGGGAAAGGAACGAGCAGTACTTC
cdr3_aa: CASSLGSRDRERNEQYF

d_call: TRBD2
v_call: TRBV28
j_call: TRBJ2-7
clone_size: .
cdr3_nt: TGTGCCAGCAGCCCCTCCGGGGTAGCGGGTATATACGAGCAGTACTTC
cdr3_aa: CASSPSGVAGIYEQYF

d_call: TRBD1
v_call: TRBV29-1
j_call: TRBJ1-2
clone_size: .
cdr3_nt: TGCAGCGTTGTTCCTGGGACAGGGCGGGCTAAGGGGGATGGCTACACCTTC
cdr3_aa: CSVVPGTGRAKGDGYTF

d_call: .
v_call: TRBV7-9
j_call: TRBJ1-3
clone_size: .
cdr3_nt: TGTGCCAGCAGCCCCGACACAGGGCGACGATCTGGAAACACCATATATTTT
cdr3_aa: CASSPDTGRRSGNTIYF

d_call: .
v_call: TRBV11-2
j_call: TRBJ1-2
clone_size: once
cdr3_nt: TGTGCCAGCAGCCTCGGCAGGGTAACCGGCTACACCTTC
cdr3_aa: CASSLGRVTGYTF

d_call: TRBD1
v_call: TRBV29-1
j_call: TRBJ2-1
clone_size: .
cdr3_nt: TGCAGCGTTGAACTTTGGGACAGGCCTTCGGGGGAGCAGTTCTTC
cdr3_aa: CSVELWDRPSGEQFF

d_call: TRBD1
v_call: TRBV30
j_call: TRBJ1-4
clone_size: once
cdr3_nt: TGTGCCTGGACGGACAGGGGGTTTGAAAAACTGTTTTTT
cdr3_aa: CAWTDRGFEKLFF

d_call: .
v_call: TRBV14
j_call: TRBJ1-1
clone_size: .
cdr3_nt: TGTGCCAGCAGCCAGTACGACAGGAACACTGAAGCTTTCTTT
cdr3_aa: CASSQYDRNTEAFF

d_call: .
v_call: TRBV7-2
j_call: TRBJ1-4
clone_size: .
cdr3_nt: TGTGCCAGCAGCCTACAGGAAAAACTGTTTTTT
cdr3_aa: CASSLQEKLFF

d_call: TRBD1
v_call: TRBV2
j_call: TRBJ1-2
clone_size: .
cdr3_nt: TGTGCCAGCATATCCCAGGGGGCTCGGGGCTACACCTTC
cdr3_aa: CASISQGARGYTF

d_call: .
v_call: TRBV12-3/TRBV12-4
j_call: TRBJ1-1
clone_size: few
cdr3_nt: TGTGCCAGCAGTTCCGCAGGTGAAGCTTTCTTT
cdr3_aa: CASSSAGEAFF

d_call: .
v_call: TRBV5-1
j_call: TRBJ1-4
clone_size: .
cdr3_nt: TGCGCCAGCAGCGGGGAGGTCGGTAATAATGAAAAACTGTTTTTT
cdr3_aa: CASSGEVGNNEKLFF

d_call: TRBD2
v_call: TRBV4-1
j_call: TRBJ2-5
clone_size: .
cdr3_nt: TGCGCCAGCAGCTTCGGGGGGGCCGAGGAGACCCAGTACTTC
cdr3_aa: CASSFGGAEETQYF

d_call: .
v_call: TRBV4-3
j_call: TRBJ2-3
clone_size: .
cdr3_nt: TGCGCCAGCAGCCAAGCTACTCCAGATACGCAGTATTTT
cdr3_aa: CASSQATPDTQYF

d_call: TRBD1
v_call: TRBV9
j_call: TRBJ2-3
clone_size: .
cdr3_nt: TGTGCCAGCAGCGAGGGGGACAGGCTCACAGATACGCAGTATTTT
cdr3_aa: CASSEGDRLTDTQYF

d_call: TRBD1
v_call: TRBV5-6
j_call: TRBJ2-2
clone_size: .
cdr3_nt: TGTGCCAGCAGCCCCTTGACAGGGGGGTCCGGGGAGCTGTTTTTT
cdr3_aa: CASSPLTGGSGELFF

d_call: TRBD1
v_call: TRBV19
j_call: TRBJ1-5
clone_size: .
cdr3_nt: TGTGCCAGTAGGTTATCCCCAGGGGGCCAGCCCCAGCATTTT
cdr3_aa: CASRLSPGGQPQHF

d_call: TRBD1
v_call: TRBV7-2
j_call: TRBJ1-2
clone_size: .
cdr3_nt: TGTGCCAGCAGCTTCGGGACAGGGGGTGGCTACACCTTC
cdr3_aa: CASSFGTGGGYTF

d_call: TRBD2
v_call: TRBV11-2
j_call: TRBJ2-5
clone_size: .
cdr3_nt: TGTGCCAGCAGCCAAGGGAATGCGGGGGGGGAAGAGACCCAGTACTTC
cdr3_aa: CASSQGNAGGEETQYF